Presented here are 27 T cell receptor beta chains from one specimen sequenced in a study of regulatory T cells in long-lasting Graves disease. CDR3-region Arm-PCR and iRepertoire HTBI primers produced the TCR beta libraries. MiXCR was run by TCRdb on the multiplex PCR reads, yielding one entry per CDR3 protein. Of around 420,000 distinct CDR3 sequences in the sample, about 15% were seen once. Time point indicated: newly diagnosed GD, antithyroid drugs for less than 3 months. Extracted RNA from PBMCs served as the source of the TCR library. These data were also reused for a study on T cells in Graves' hyperthyroidism and ophthalmopathy.

The source material was peripheral blood mononuclear cells (PBMCs), sampled at new diagnosis, from a patient treated with antithyroid drugs. The source of these receptors is a woman in her 40s with Graves disease.

The rearrangement links TRBV7-9 to TRBJ2-7; 9 nucleotides align to TRBD2. This CDR3 comprises 16 residues. Germline V CDR1 and CDR2: SEHNR, FQNEAQ (reference sequence). V shed 2 bases and J 8 bases; nucleotides not matched to a gene: 13. The CDR3: CASSLLGGASGIQQYF. Here the CDR3 DNA reads TGTGCCAGCAGCTTACTAGGCGGGGCTAGCGGGATTCAGCAGTACTTC.

For this clonotype: Possible read error: a much larger clone is one base away. The chain employs TRBV12-3 or TRBV12-4 and TRBJ2-7, with no clear D. Trimming removed 2 bases at V and 6 bases at J, with 17 bases between. The length of the CDR3 is 15 residues. The CDR3 region has the DNA TGTGCCAGCAGTTTAAAGCCAGGACGGGTTGGCGAGCAGTACTTC. Amino acid sequence: CASSLKPGRVGEQYF.

V is TRBV29-1 and J is TRBJ2-7; TRBD1 is a possible D gene (6 bases). The length of the CDR3 is 11 residues. Trimming shortened V by 3 bases and J by 4 bases, and 7 bases separated the two germline ends. The germline V gene has CDR1 SQVTM and CDR2 ANQGSEA. CDR3 DNA sequence: TGCAGCGTTGATGGACAGTACGAGCAGTACTTC. This sequence encodes CSVDGQYEQYF.

This clonotype was seen repeatedly, ten times or more. This rearrangement joins TRBV6-1 to TRBJ2-1; D perhaps matches TRBD2 (6 bases). The V and J ends lost 6 bases and 0 bases respectively, with 6 bases between them. Germline V gene lookup returns CDR1 MNHNS and CDR2 SASEGT. The CDR3 covers 13 residues. The CDR3 bases are TGTGCCAGCAGGCGGGACTCCTACAATGAGCAGTTCTTC. Protein sequence: CASRRDSYNEQFF.

This clonotype came up many times. The chain employs TRBV10-3 and TRBJ2-1; 9 bases are shared with TRBD2. Germline V gives CDR1 ENHRY, CDR2 SYGVKD. CDR3 length equals 16 residues. J lost 9 bases, V lost 0 bases, and 9 bases had no gene match. CDR3 nucleotide sequence: TGTGCCATCAGTGAGTCCGGGACTAGCTACGGAGCTGAGCAGTTCTTC. It codes for CAISESGTSYGAEQFF.

The rearrangement uses TRBV5-6 and TRBJ1-1; tentative D call: TRBD1 (6 bases). The V gene's germline CDR1 is SGHDT and CDR2 YYEEEE. V was cut by 1 base and J by 2 bases, with 24 bases left in between. The CDR3 extends over 19 amino acids. CDR3 bases: TGTGCCAGCAGCTTGAGTCGGGGGAGGGGGAACGGTGGTAACACTGAAGCTTTCTTT. Amino acids: CASSLSRGRGNGGNTEAFF.

On this clonotype: Its ends do not fully match the called genes, so a read error is possible. The chain combines TRBV6-2 or TRBV6-3 with TRBJ2-7; TRBD1 matches 7 bases. The germline V gene encodes CDR1 MNHEY and CDR2 SVGEGT. The CDR3 consists of 13 residues. CDR3 in amino acids: CASSWDRTYGQYF. In DNA form, the CDR3 reads TGTGCCAGCAGTTGGGACAGAACCTACGGGCAGTACTTC.

This clonotype was found many times. The chain couples TRBV30 to TRBJ2-1; D gene unclear. The CDR3 sequence is 14 residues long. V dropped 0 bases and J dropped 2 bases, with 8 bases sitting between them. The germline V gene encodes CDR1 GTSNPN and CDR2 SVGIG (reference sequence). The CDR3 DNA reads as TGTGCCTGGAGTGTTGGCACAGCCTACAATGAGCAGTTCTTC. Translation gives CAWSVGTAYNEQFF.

In its sample, this clonotype was seen a few times. The likely explanation is a read error, given a far larger clone one base away. The chain combines TRBV7-2 with TRBJ1-1; no definite D call. V lost 5 bases and J 7 bases, leaving 17 bases between the germline ends. This CDR3 comprises 14 residues. Per the germline V gene, CDR1 is SGHTA and CDR2 is FQGNSA. DNA for the CDR3: TGTGCCAGCAGCCGTCGAAGCTTCGACATTGAAGCTTTCTTT. Translating gives CASSRRSFDIEAFF.

The chain couples TRBV30 to TRBJ2-7; 12 nucleotides line up with TRBD1. There are 15 residues in the CDR3. J lost 4 bases, V lost 4 bases, and 8 bases had no gene match. Looked up from germline, CDR1 is GTSNPN and CDR2 is SVGIG (reference sequence). As DNA, the CDR3 is TGTGCCTGGATGGAGGGGACAGGGGGCCGTTACGAGCAGTACTTC. Translating it yields CAWMEGTGGRYEQYF.

This clonotype showed up just once. At one end, the junction sequence differs from germline, possibly due to a read error. CDR3 sequence (DNA): TGCGCCAGCTGCTTGACGGTGAAGGGCGACTATGGCTACACCTTC. This codes for CASCLTVKGDYGYTF. The rearrangement uses TRBV5-1 and TRBJ1-2; D unresolved. The CDR3 contains 15 residues. Germline CDR1 reads SGHRS; CDR2 reads YFSETQ.

This clonotype has a count of ten or more. The chain uses TRBV5-4 and TRBJ2-4; the match to TRBD1 covers 10 bases. The CDR3 covers 16 residues. Germline CDR1 is SGHNT and CDR2 is YYREEE (reference sequence). With V trimmed by 1 base and J by 3 bases, 4 bases remained unmatched. The DNA for the CDR3 is TGTGCCAGCAGCTTGCTGAGGACAGGGGGCAAAAACATTCAGTACTTC. Translating it yields CASSLLRTGGKNIQYF.

This clonotype has a count of ten or more. The chain is built from TRBV27 and TRBJ2-2, with 10 bases lining up with TRBD2. This CDR3 spans 15 amino acids. The V gene end was trimmed by 7 bases and the J gene end by 6 bases; junction bases not matched to a gene: 8. Germline CDR1 is MNHEY and CDR2 is SMNVEV (reference sequence). In DNA, the CDR3 is TGTGCCAGCACCTCTCCAGCGGGAGGGCCCGGGGAGCTGTTTTTT. Protein product: CASTSPAGGPGELFF.

With respect to this clonotype: Being one base from a much bigger clone, this may be a read error. This is likely a read error, given that the CDR3 carries no conserved phenylalanine or tryptophan at its end. This chain uses TRBV12-3 or TRBV12-4 with TRBJ2-1; D gene unclear. V was trimmed by 4 bases and J by 6 bases, leaving 7 bases between them. The CDR3 has 12 residues. The CDR3: CASSSTANEQFS. The CDR3 DNA follows: TGTGCCAGCAGTTCTACAGCCAATGAGCAGTTCTCC.

This clonotype was observed a few times. The rearrangement uses TRBV14 and TRBJ1-1; the D gene is possibly TRBD1 (6 bases). V lost 3 bases to trimming and J lost 4 bases, with 18 bases between them. This CDR3 region has 16 residues. Germline lookup yields CDR1 SGHDN and CDR2 FVKESK. In nucleotides, the CDR3 is TGTGCCAGCAGCCACAGTCGGGGACAAAGGCCCACTGAAGCTTTCTTT. It specifies CASSHSRGQRPTEAFF.

In its sample, this clonotype was seen many times. V is TRBV11-3 and J is TRBJ2-2, with 8 bases aligning to TRBD2. V gave up 5 bases and J gave up 7 bases; unmatched junction bases: 12. This CDR3 comprises 16 residues. CDR1 and CDR2 from the germline V gene are SGHNT and YENEEA. CDR3 amino acids: CASSGTSGLRGGELFF. The CDR3 region has the DNA TGTGCCAGCAGCGGAACTAGCGGCCTAAGGGGCGGGGAGCTGTTTTTT.

This clonotype has only one observation. The chain carries TRBV27 and TRBJ1-5, with D possibly TRBD1 on 5 matching bases. The CDR3 is 13 residues long. The V end was cut by 8 bases, the J end by 5 bases, with 13 bases between. Germline V lookup: CDR1 MNHEY, CDR2 SMNVEV (reference sequence). The CDR3 sequence: CASSPQGDQPQHF. In nucleotides, the CDR3 is TGTGCCAGCTCCCCTCAGGGCGATCAGCCCCAGCATTTT.

This clonotype was counted ten times or more. The V call is TRBV12-3 or TRBV12-4, the J call TRBJ2-5; the D gene is possibly TRBD2 (7 bases). The CDR3 has 16 residues. Deletions cut 4 bases from V and 9 bases from J, with 24 bases between. CDR3 sequence reads: CASSSRDTKGGWAQYF. DNA of the CDR3: TGTGCCAGCAGTTCCCGGGACACCAAGGGGGGGTGGGCCCAGTACTTC.

This sequence joins TRBV20-1 and TRBJ1-2; D not resolved. CDR1 is DFQATT, CDR2 SNEGSKA, per germline (reference sequence). The CDR3 has 11 residues. The ends were cut back, 6 bases at V and 7 bases at J, with 12 bases in the middle. CDR3 DNA: TGCAGTGCCCGACACTCCCTTGGCTACACCTTC. It yields the protein CSARHSLGYTF.

This clonotype was counted ten times or more. This chain joins TRBV12-3 or TRBV12-4 and TRBJ1-2; 10 bases match TRBD1. The CDR3 runs to 16 residues. After removal of 6 bases from V and 4 bases from J, the junction contained 11 bases not matched to a gene. The CDR3 reads CASSLSGTGDFYGYTF. The CDR3 DNA follows: TGTGCCAGCAGCCTATCCGGGACAGGGGATTTCTATGGCTACACCTTC.

This clonotype occurred many times. The chain carries TRBV28 and TRBJ2-7, with 10 nucleotides matching TRBD2. Germline trimming cut 3 bases from V and 6 bases from J; bases unmatched to any gene: 8. The CDR3 runs to 15 residues. The germline gives CDR1 MDHEN, CDR2 SYDVKM. The CDR3 coding sequence is TGTGCCAGCAGTTTCGATCTAGCGGGAGAATCCGAGCAGTACTTC. Residues: CASSFDLAGESEQYF.

V gene TRBV19 combines with J gene TRBJ2-3, with 8 bases that match TRBD1. The CDR3 loop spans 16 amino acids. Germline CDR1 is LNHDA and CDR2 is SQIVND (reference sequence). Trimming took 7 bases from V and 1 from J; bases not matched to a gene: 10. The CDR3 is CASIDGGQVGTDTQYF. For the CDR3, the DNA is TGTGCCAGTATCGACGGGGGACAGGTGGGCACAGATACGCAGTATTTT.

This clonotype has at least ten counts. The chain combines TRBV11-2 with TRBJ2-7; D gene unclear. This CDR3 spans 15 amino acids. The germline V and J ends were trimmed by 5 bases and 3 bases, with 17 bases remaining between them. Germline V gene sequence: CDR1 SGHAT, CDR2 FQNNGV. The CDR3, as DNA: TGTGCCAGCAGCCCCCTCGACGACCCTTACTACGAGCAGTACTTC. Protein: CASSPLDDPYYEQYF.

The V call is TRBV6-4, the J call TRBJ2-7; 8 positions match TRBD1. Losses at the gene ends were 6 bases for V and 6 bases for J; bases not matched to a gene: 34. In germline, CDR1 is MRHNA, CDR2 SNTAGT. The CDR3 length is 22 residues. CDR3 protein: CASSGSPGQEAGSISLFFEQYF. The CDR3, as DNA: TGTGCCAGCAGCGGGAGTCCGGGACAGGAGGCCGGGAGCATCTCCCTTTTTTTCGAGCAGTACTTC.

This clonotype showed up just a few times. The chain links TRBV29-1 to TRBJ1-5; D is unclear. This CDR3 is built from 12 residues. Deletions cut 5 bases from V and 3 bases from J, with 8 bases between. The V gene's germline CDR1 is SQVTM and CDR2 ANQGSEA. The CDR3 is CSVRENNQPQHF. The CDR3 coding sequence is TGCAGCGTTCGGGAAAACAATCAGCCCCAGCATTTT.

The sample holds many counts of this clonotype. This rearrangement joins TRBV7-2 to TRBJ2-5; 12 bases are shared with TRBD2. Germline trimming cut 2 bases from V and 4 bases from J; bases unmatched to any gene: 11. Germline lookup yields CDR1 SGHTA and CDR2 FQGNSA. The CDR3 runs 18 residues. The CDR3 nucleotides are TGTGCCAGCAGCTTAATGACGCGCGCTAGCGGGAGGGCAGAGACCCAGTACTTC. Its protein is CASSLMTRASGRAETQYF.

The count of this clonotype is one. This sequence joins TRBV29-1 and TRBJ2-7; 14 nucleotides agree with TRBD2. The CDR3 sequence is 14 residues long. V was clipped by 7 bases and J by 2 bases; unmatched bases: 4. The V gene's germline CDR1 is SQVTM and CDR2 ANQGSEA. Written as DNA, the CDR3 is TGCAGCGCCGGGGGACTAGCGGGAGCCTACGAGCAGTACTTC. It codes for CSAGGLAGAYEQYF.